This T cell receptor (beta chain) emerged from a study of blood T cell repertoires in COVID-19. At the level of the study: Sites across the United States, Italy and Spain contributed samples from acute and convalescent COVID-19.

Trimming stripped 1 base from V and 0 bases from J, with 8 bases between. Germline V gives CDR1 MNHNS, CDR2 SASEGT. The CDR3 contains 15 residues. Clinical histories supplied by participants themselves formed the basis of cohort assignment. TCRdb's table, derived via immunoSEQ multiplex PCR, lists solely in-frame clones and lacks some. The sample includes 210,000 or so clones, 81% of them seen just once. Sequenced: PBMCs or T cells enriched from blood (not recorded which). The receptor was derived from a woman aged 45-65 years with acute COVID-19. The chain carries TRBV6-1 and TRBJ2-3; D is ambiguous. The CDR3: CASSEVSGSTDTQYF. The CDR3 DNA sequence: TGTGCCAGCAGTGAAGTTAGTGGTAGCACAGATACGCAGTATTTT.